Following are 23 T cell receptor beta chains from one sample sequenced in a study of cytomegalovirus exposure and HLA in healthy donors. Vbeta (60) and Jbeta (13) primers were used in the PCR. This table comes from immunoSEQ multiplex PCR, and its TCRdb copy is limited to in-frame clones, with some not included. The sample includes approximately 87,000 clones, approximately 85% of them seen just once. The source material was PBMCs. The receptors stem from a woman younger than 35 in good health and CMV-seropositive.

The chain links TRBV19 to TRBJ2-7, with D perhaps matching TRBD1 (6 bases). Trimming removed 7 bases from V and 4 bases from J, with 8 bases in between. The CDR3 sequence is 11 residues long. CDR1 LNHDA and CDR2 SQIVND come from the germline V gene (reference sequence). The CDR3: CASKQGYEQYF. The CDR3 coding sequence is TGTGCCAGTAAACAGGGTTACGAGCAGTACTTC. Full variable domain (rest looked up from reference TRBV19 and TRBJ2-7): DGGITQSPKYLFRKEGQNVTLSCEQNLNHDAMYWYRQDPGQGLRLIYYSQIVNDFQKGDIAEGYSVSREKKESFPLTVTSAQKNPTAFYLCASKQGYEQYFGPGTRLTVT.

The DNA for the CDR3 is TGTGCCAGCAGCCCCGGGTACGAGCAGTACTTC. Encoded protein: CASSPGYEQYF. The rearrangement joins TRBV7-9 to TRBJ2-7; no reliable D call. Germline assignment: CDR1 SEHNR and CDR2 FQNEAQ (reference sequence). Trimming shortened V by 5 bases and J by 4 bases, and 6 bases separated the two germline ends. CDR3 length: 11 residues.

This chain connects TRBV5-1 to TRBJ2-1; D call uncertain. The CDR3 is 15 residues long. V shed 4 bases and J shed 5 bases, with 16 bases lying between them. Germline V gene data show CDR1 as SGHRS and CDR2 as YFSETQ. The CDR3 bases are TGCGCCAGCAGCCTACTGCGCAATTCGGACAATGAGCAGTTCTTC. This translates into CASSLLRNSDNEQFF.

V usage is TRBV25-1 and J usage is TRBJ2-1; 9 positions match TRBD2. With V trimmed by 6 bases and J by 0 bases, 3 bases remained unmatched. The CDR3 covers 15 residues. CDR1 MGHDK and CDR2 SYGVNS come from the germline V gene. The DNA for the CDR3 is TGTGCCAGCAGCCGACTAGCGGACTCCTACAATGAGCAGTTCTTC. Translated, it gives CASSRLADSYNEQFF.

The chain links TRBV6-5 to TRBJ2-1, with 7 bases aligning to TRBD1. The CDR3 spans 15 residues. Germline CDR1 is MNHEY and CDR2 is SVGAGI. J was trimmed by 6 bases and V by 6 bases; bases with no gene match: 11. The CDR3 reads CASSRARQGANEQFF. In DNA form, the CDR3 reads TGTGCCAGCAGCCGGGCGAGACAGGGAGCCAATGAGCAGTTCTTC.

The V and J genes are TRBV4-1 and TRBJ2-7; the match to TRBD1 covers 8 bases. The CDR3 length is 16 residues. Germline V gene data show CDR1 as MGHRA and CDR2 as YSYEKL. J gave up 4 bases and V 1 base, and 9 bases lay outside the gene matches. CDR3 nucleotides: TGCGCCAGCAGCCAAGCTACGACAGGGGACAAGTACGAGCAGTACTTC. Translation gives CASSQATTGDKYEQYF.

V usage is TRBV7-2 and J usage is TRBJ1-5; D uncertain. CDR1 and CDR2 (germline): SGHTA, FQGNSA. There are 15 residues in the CDR3. V shed 5 bases and J shed 2 bases, with 13 bases lying between them. CDR3 bases: TGTGCCAGCAGCCCGCTCCCGGAGGGCAATCAGCCCCAGCATTTT. Its protein product is CASSPLPEGNQPQHF.

This chain joins TRBV7-9 and TRBJ2-1; no clear D. The CDR3 runs to 14 residues. Trimming took 5 bases from V and 6 from J, leaving 14 bases between them. The germline gives CDR1 SEHNR, CDR2 FQNEAQ (reference sequence). The CDR3 here is CASSPPSDTNEQFF. CDR3 nucleotides: TGTGCCAGCAGCCCGCCCTCTGACACCAATGAGCAGTTCTTC.

The genes are TRBV7-9 and TRBJ2-7; TRBD1 matches 7 bases. The germline gives CDR1 SEHNR, CDR2 FQNEAQ (reference sequence). The CDR3 sequence is 12 residues long. With V trimmed by 5 bases and J by 3 bases, 1 base remained unmatched. The CDR3 sequence is CASSPGGYEQYF. In nucleotides, the CDR3 is TGTGCCAGCAGCCCAGGGGGCTACGAGCAGTACTTC.

J is TRBJ2-1 and V is TRBV5-6, with D unresolved. Germline loops: CDR1 SGHDT, CDR2 YYEEEE. CDR3 length: 11 residues. Trimming removed 0 bases from V and 8 bases from J, with 3 bases in between. CDR3 sequence: CASSLADEQFF. Written as DNA, the CDR3 is TGTGCCAGCAGCTTGGCTGATGAGCAGTTCTTC.

On this clone itself: The junction departs from the called germline gene at one end, perhaps through a read error. This chain links TRBV25-1 with TRBJ1-4, with 9 positions matching TRBD1. The CDR3 consists of 18 residues. From germline, CDR1 is MGHDK and CDR2 SYGVNS. CDR3 nucleotide sequence: TGTGCCGGCAGTGCCCACTTGGATCCGGGACAGGGCAATGAAAAACTGTTTTTT. The encoded protein is CAGSAHLDPGQGNEKLFF.

The chain couples TRBV7-9 to TRBJ2-7, with TRBD2 as a possible D gene (6 bases). The CDR3 length is 14 residues. V shed 4 bases and J shed 3 bases, with 13 bases lying between them. Per the germline V gene, CDR1 is SEHNR and CDR2 is FQNEAQ (reference sequence). The DNA for the CDR3 is TGTGCCAGCAGCTCCCCGGGACTTCACTACGAGCAGTACTTC. Translating it yields CASSSPGLHYEQYF.

In DNA, the CDR3 is TGTGCCAGCAGGAAGGTCCGGGGGGGGATCACTGAAGCTTTCTTT. Amino acid sequence: CASRKVRGGITEAFF. The V gene is TRBV14, the J gene TRBJ1-1; maybe TRBD1 (5 bases). The CDR3 extends over 15 amino acids. Germline CDR1 and CDR2: SGHDN and FVKESK. V lost 6 bases and J 4 bases, leaving 18 bases between the germline ends.

The chain links TRBV30 to TRBJ2-4, with 10 nucleotides matching TRBD1. J lost 1 base, V lost 3 bases, and 0 bases had no gene match. Germline loops: CDR1 GTSNPN, CDR2 SVGIG (reference sequence). This CDR3 has 14 residues. The CDR3 region is CAWRGQGAKNIQYF. The CDR3 DNA reads as TGTGCCTGGAGGGGACAGGGGGCCAAAAACATTCAGTACTTC.

V usage is TRBV5-1 and J usage is TRBJ1-1; tentative D call: TRBD1 (6 bases). The CDR3 sequence is 14 residues long. Germline values: CDR1 SGHRS, CDR2 YFSETQ. The ends were cut back, 1 base at V and 7 bases at J, with 14 bases in the middle. The CDR3 spells CASSLRRRGNEAFF. CDR3 DNA sequence: TGCGCCAGCAGCTTGCGGCGCAGGGGCAATGAAGCTTTCTTT. The complete variable domain, with remaining parts taken from reference TRBV5-1 and TRBJ1-1, reads KAGVTQTPRYLIKTRGQQVTLSCSPISGHRSVSWYQQTPGQGLQFLFEYFSETQRNKGNFPGRFSGRQFSNSRSEMNVSTLELGDSALYLCASSLRRRGNEAFFGQGTRLTVV.

This rearrangement joins TRBV4-1 to TRBJ1-4; 10 bases map to TRBD1. The germline V gene has CDR1 MGHRA and CDR2 YSYEKL. Trimming at V came to 1 base and at J to 8 bases, leaving 10 bases not matched to a gene. The CDR3 consists of 17 residues. The CDR3 loop is CASSQVGWDRGGEKLFF. The DNA for the CDR3 is TGCGCCAGCAGCCAAGTTGGATGGGACAGGGGAGGAGAAAAACTGTTTTTT.

The rearrangement joins TRBV6-7 to TRBJ1-4; 9 bases map to TRBD1. TRBV6-7 is placed among ORFs of uncertain function. CDR3 length: 18 residues. V was clipped by 5 bases and J by 0 bases; unmatched bases: 10. Here the CDR3 reads CASSPRDRALPTNEKLFF. CDR3 bases: TGTGCCAGCAGTCCAAGGGACAGGGCCCTTCCAACTAATGAAAAACTGTTTTTT.

The chain has TRBV19 and TRBJ1-2; 7 nucleotides align to TRBD1. J gave up 2 bases and V 8 bases, and 11 bases lay outside the gene matches. The length of the CDR3 is 15 residues. Per germline, CDR1 LNHDA and CDR2 SQIVND (reference sequence). The CDR3 DNA follows: TGTGCCAGTTCAGATGTTCGGGGACAGAACTATGGCTACACCTTC. This codes for CASSDVRGQNYGYTF.

This clone appeared a single time. This sequence joins TRBV4-1 and TRBJ2-1; a weak D match, TRBD2 (6 bases). The germline V and J ends were trimmed by 4 bases and 4 bases, with 14 bases remaining between them. The V gene's germline CDR1 is MGHRA and CDR2 YSYEKL. This CDR3 has 15 residues. The DNA for the CDR3 is TGCGCCAGCAGCCCGGGGACTGGTGGGTACAATGAGCAGTTCTTC. Amino acid sequence: CASSPGTGGYNEQFF.

The chain links TRBV5-5 to TRBJ1-1; D gene uncertain. With 0 bases removed from V and 6 bases from J, the gap between germline ends came to 9 bases. Germline V gives CDR1 SGHKS, CDR2 YYEKEE (reference sequence). This CDR3 has 13 residues. The CDR3 here is CASSLVSYAEAFF. The CDR3 DNA reads as TGTGCCAGCAGCTTGGTCTCCTACGCTGAAGCTTTCTTT.

The chain is built from TRBV9 and TRBJ2-3, with D perhaps TRBD2 (6 bases). Per germline, CDR1 SGDLS and CDR2 YYNGEE. This CDR3 has 14 residues. V was clipped by 0 bases and J by 2 bases, with 7 bases between them. The CDR3 DNA sequence: TGTGCCAGCAGCGTAGGGACTACCACAGATACGCAGTATTTT. It is translated as CASSVGTTTDTQYF. Using reference TRBV9 and TRBJ2-3 for the parts outside the CDR3, the full variable domain is DSGVTQTPKHLITATGQRVTLRCSPRSGDLSVYWYQQSLDQGLQFLIQYYNGEERAKGNILERFSAQQFPDLHSELNLSSLELGDSALYFCASSVGTTTDTQYFGPGTRLTVL.

J is TRBJ2-3 and V is TRBV29-1; D uncertain. The V end was cut by 0 bases, the J end by 2 bases, with 6 bases between. Per germline, CDR1 SQVTM and CDR2 ANQGSEA. The CDR3 is 13 amino acids. DNA for the CDR3: TGCAGCGTTGAAGAACAGCTCACAGATACGCAGTATTTT. Protein sequence: CSVEEQLTDTQYF.

The V and J genes are TRBV6-5 and TRBJ2-5, with TRBD2 as a possible D gene (5 bases). Trimming took 5 bases from V and 1 from J, leaving 11 bases between them. CDR3 length equals 14 residues. Germline loops: CDR1 MNHEY, CDR2 SVGAGI. The CDR3 loop is CASSEMTIQETQYF. The CDR3 DNA follows: TGTGCCAGCAGTGAAATGACTATCCAAGAGACCCAGTACTTC.